The following is a TCR beta chain sequence with its context. Antigen: not known. The source of the sample is a study of T cell clones after liver transplantation. Across the whole study: At least one year of complete immunosuppression withdrawal without enzymes over twice normal defined tolerance. Study results and limitations: Graft donor-reactive T cells possibly entered the graft instead of undergoing deletion.

The V gene lost 3 bases and the J gene lost 0 bases, with 9 bases spanning the gap. The CDR3 runs 15 residues. Germline V lookup: CDR1 KGHSH, CDR2 LQKENI. TCRdb's copy holds only in-frame clones and misses some; the assay was immunoSEQ multiplex PCR. The sample lists roughly 70,000 clones, about 80% occurring once. The receptor was isolated from a human donor who received a liver transplant. This chain links TRBV18 with TRBJ2-1; D is uncertain. The input for sequencing was CD4+ T cells from blood, taken before liver transplant. The CDR3 here is CASSPPGSSYNEQFF. CDR3 nucleotide sequence: TGTGCCAGCTCACCTCCGGGCAGCTCCTACAATGAGCAGTTCTTC.